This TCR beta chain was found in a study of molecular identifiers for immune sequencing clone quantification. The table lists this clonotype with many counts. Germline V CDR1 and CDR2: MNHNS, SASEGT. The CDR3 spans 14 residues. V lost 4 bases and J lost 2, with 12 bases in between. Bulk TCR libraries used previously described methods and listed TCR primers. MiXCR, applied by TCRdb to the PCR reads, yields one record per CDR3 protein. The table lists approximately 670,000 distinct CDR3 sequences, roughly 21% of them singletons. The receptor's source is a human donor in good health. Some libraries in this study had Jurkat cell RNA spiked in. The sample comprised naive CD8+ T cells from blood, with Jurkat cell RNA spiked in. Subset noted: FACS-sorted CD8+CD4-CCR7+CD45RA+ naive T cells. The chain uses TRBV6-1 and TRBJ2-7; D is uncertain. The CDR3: CASSGVNNAYEQYF. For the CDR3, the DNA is TGTGCCAGCAGTGGGGTCAACAACGCCTACGAGCAGTACTTC.